The 29 T cell receptor beta chains below were found in one sample sequenced in a study of shared clonotypes between healthy human individuals. Profiling relied on immunoSEQ multiplex PCR, and the TCRdb table lists in-frame clones only, not all of them. The table has about 590,000 clones, 95% seen once. CD45RO-negative, CCR7-positively selected cells formed the naive CD8 fraction, excluding terminally differentiated effector memory CD45RA+ cells. Sequenced: naive CD8+ T cells sorted from blood. The source of these receptors is a woman in her twenties or thirties in good health.

The chain employs TRBV6-1 and TRBJ1-1, with a tentative D call TRBD1 (6 bases). V lost 10 bases to trimming and J lost 3 bases, with 18 bases between them. Germline V CDR1 and CDR2: MNHNS, SASEGT. The CDR3 extends over 14 amino acids. The CDR3 region has the DNA TGTGCCACCTCTAAGGGGGGAGACTACACTGAAGCTTTCTTT. This gives the protein CATSKGGDYTEAFF.

This clone was detected once. The chain uses TRBV7-9 and TRBJ2-3; the match to TRBD2 covers 13 bases. Germline V lookup: CDR1 SEHNR, CDR2 FQNEAQ (reference sequence). V gave up 5 bases and J gave up 6 bases; unmatched junction bases: 11. The CDR3 totals 17 residues. The CDR3, as DNA: TGTGCCAGCAGCCAACCACTAGCGGGAGGGCCAGCGGATACGCAGTATTTT. This sequence encodes CASSQPLAGGPADTQYF. Filled out from reference TRBV7-9 and TRBJ2-3, the complete variable domain reads DTGVSQNPRHKITKRGQNVTFRCDPISEHNRLYWYRQTLGQGPEFLTYFQNEAQLEKSRLLSDRFSAERPKGSFSTLEIQRTEQGDSAMYLCASSQPLAGGPADTQYFGPGTRLTVL.

This chain links TRBV11-3 with TRBJ2-2, with D possibly matching TRBD1 (6 bases). Germline loops: CDR1 SGHNT, CDR2 YENEEA. The CDR3 is 17 amino acids. The V end lost 8 bases, the J end lost 6 bases, and 25 bases lay between the germline ends. The CDR3 DNA is TGTGCCAGCGTGACAACAGGGCACCCCTGTGGCTCCGGGGAGCTGTTTTTT. Its translation is CASVTTGHPCGSGELFF.

V gene TRBV19 combines with J gene TRBJ2-3; 9 positions match TRBD1. CDR1 is LNHDA and CDR2 is SQIVND in the germline V gene (reference sequence). CDR3 size: 15 residues. The junction had 12 bases not matched to a gene; V was cut back by 8 bases and J by 6 bases. The CDR3 nucleotides read TGTGCCAGTTTGGGACAGGGCCCGCCGGGGGATACGCAGTATTTT. Translated: CASLGQGPPGDTQYF.

This sequence joins TRBV29-1 and TRBJ1-3, with D maybe TRBD1 (5 bases). Per germline, CDR1 SQVTM and CDR2 ANQGSEA. CDR3 size: 18 residues. Trimming removed 8 bases from V and 0 bases from J, with 26 bases in between. The chain's CDR3 is CSSNRPTDKTNSGNTIYF. Here the CDR3 DNA reads TGCAGCTCCAATCGACCTACGGACAAGACCAACTCTGGAAACACCATATATTTT.

This chain links TRBV7-2 with TRBJ1-2, with D possibly being TRBD1 (5 bases). The V gene's germline CDR1 is SGHTA and CDR2 FQGNSA. V was trimmed by 5 bases and J by 8 bases, leaving 12 bases between them. CDR3 length: 12 amino acids. The CDR3 sequence: CASSPTVSGYTF. As DNA, the CDR3 is TGTGCCAGCAGCCCGACAGTATCCGGCTACACCTTC.

The chain links TRBV25-1 to TRBJ2-1, with 8 bases aligning to TRBD1. CDR1 and CDR2 (germline): MGHDK, SYGVNS. The ends lost 3 bases at V and 0 bases at J; junction bases unmatched: 1. The CDR3 is 15 amino acids. The CDR3, as DNA: TGTGCCAGCAGTGAGGGGACAGGCTCCTACAATGAGCAGTTCTTC. Translation gives CASSEGTGSYNEQFF.

The rearrangement uses TRBV4-1 and TRBJ1-2; D is uncertain. This CDR3 comprises 15 residues. V dropped 4 bases and J dropped 2 bases, with 14 bases sitting between them. Germline lookup yields CDR1 MGHRA and CDR2 YSYEKL. CDR3 region: CASSPTPLLNYGYTF. As DNA, the CDR3 is TGCGCCAGCAGCCCAACCCCACTGCTCAACTATGGCTACACCTTC.

V usage is TRBV5-6 and J usage is TRBJ2-1; the D is unclear. From germline, CDR1 is SGHDT and CDR2 YYEEEE. Between the trimmed V and J ends, which lost 0 bases and 7 bases, there was a span of 23 bases. The length of the CDR3 is 18 residues. The CDR3 nucleotides are TGTGCCAGCAGCTTGGGAAGGGTAGGCGCCACCCCCCGAAATGAGCAGTTCTTC. This translates into CASSLGRVGATPRNEQFF.

The rearrangement joins TRBV2 to TRBJ2-7; D perhaps matches TRBD2 (6 bases). The CDR3 is made up of 13 amino acids. Germline CDR1 SNHLY, CDR2 FYNNEI. V was shortened by 11 bases and J by 2 bases, with 16 bases between the two germline ends. This chain's CDR3 is CAGGDPTAYEQYF. As DNA, the CDR3 is TGTGCCGGCGGGGACCCCACAGCCTACGAGCAGTACTTC.

The V call is TRBV28, the J call TRBJ2-1; TRBD2 agrees at 15 bases. This CDR3 is 17 amino acids long. Germline CDR1 is MDHEN and CDR2 is SYDVKM. J was trimmed by 7 bases and V by 6 bases; bases with no gene match: 10. CDR3 sequence (DNA): TGTGCCAGCAGCCCCGGGACTAGCGGGGGGTGGTGGAATGAGCAGTTCTTC. Its translation is CASSPGTSGGWWNEQFF.

The genes are TRBV4-1 and TRBJ1-4; D is ambiguous. From germline, CDR1 is MGHRA and CDR2 YSYEKL. Trimming took off 0 bases at V and 7 bases at J, with 21 bases between the two ends. CDR3 length equals 18 residues. The CDR3 region is CASSQETSSRSGTEKLFF. The DNA for the CDR3 is TGCGCCAGCAGCCAAGAAACTAGTTCGCGATCCGGTACTGAAAAACTGTTTTTT.

The chain carries TRBV5-6 and TRBJ1-1, with 7 positions matching TRBD1. Trimming removed 6 bases from V and 2 bases from J; junction bases left unmatched: 10. The CDR3 sequence is 15 residues long. Germline values: CDR1 SGHDT, CDR2 YYEEEE. The CDR3 nucleotides are TGTGCCAGCATCAACAGGGGCCAACCCAACACTGAAGCTTTCTTT. This codes for CASINRGQPNTEAFF.

The chain recombines TRBV6-5 with TRBJ2-7; TRBD1 matches at 12 bases. There are 14 residues in the CDR3. Germline-derived CDR1 and CDR2 are MNHEY and SVGAGI. J was trimmed by 7 bases and V by 5 bases; bases with no gene match: 6. The CDR3 DNA reads as TGTGCCAGCAGTCCGGGACAGGGGGCTAGGGAGCAGTACTTC. It yields the protein CASSPGQGAREQYF.

The sample holds one count of this clone. This chain joins TRBV28 and TRBJ2-1; a weak D match, TRBD2 (5 bases). CDR1 MDHEN and CDR2 SYDVKM come from the germline V gene. This CDR3 comprises 15 residues. Trimming removed 4 bases from V and 9 bases from J, with 19 bases in between. CDR3 nucleotide sequence: TGTGCCAGCAGTTCCGCGGGTACTAGGTATAGTGAGCAGTTCTTC. Residues: CASSSAGTRYSEQFF.

The chain joins TRBV5-6 to TRBJ2-7; D remains unclear. Germline V gives CDR1 SGHDT, CDR2 YYEEEE. This CDR3 is built from 13 residues. Trimming took off 2 bases at V and 3 bases at J, with 9 bases between the two ends. The CDR3 protein is CASSLQGYYEQYF. DNA for the CDR3: TGTGCCAGCAGCTTACAAGGTTACTACGAGCAGTACTTC.

This chain joins TRBV27 and TRBJ2-5, with TRBD2 identical over 9 bases. This CDR3 is built from 15 residues. J was trimmed by 1 base and V by 6 bases; bases with no gene match: 6. Germline lookup yields CDR1 MNHEY and CDR2 SMNVEV (reference sequence). CDR3 DNA: TGTGCCAGCAGCCGTAGCGGGAGAGTCCAAGAGACCCAGTACTTC. The encoded protein is CASSRSGRVQETQYF.

The gene calls are TRBV27 and TRBJ2-7; D is possibly TRBD2 (6 bases). This CDR3 spans 14 amino acids. V lost 10 bases and J 0 bases, leaving 16 bases between the germline ends. Germline CDR1 MNHEY, CDR2 SMNVEV (reference sequence). CDR3 DNA: TGTGCCACATCGGTTGGGGGGACCTCCTACGAGCAGTACTTC. Its translation: CATSVGGTSYEQYF.

A word on this clone: Other DNA sequences in this sample translate to the same CDR3. This rearrangement joins TRBV27 to TRBJ2-1, with TRBD2 matching 16 bases. The germline CDR1 and CDR2 sequences are MNHEY and SMNVEV (reference sequence). V gave up 4 bases and J gave up 10 bases; unmatched junction bases: 4. There are 15 residues in the CDR3. The CDR3 here is CASSSGTSGRGEQFF. CDR3 coding DNA: TGTGCCAGCAGTTCGGGGACTAGCGGGAGGGGCGAGCAGTTCTTC.

The V and J genes are TRBV28 and TRBJ2-7, with a possible D match to TRBD2 (5 bases). The germline V and J ends were trimmed by 7 bases and 0 bases, with 10 bases remaining between them. The CDR3 has 13 amino acids. From germline, CDR1 is MDHEN and CDR2 SYDVKM. The CDR3 region is CASKEVSSYEQYF. In DNA form, the CDR3 reads TGTGCCAGCAAGGAGGTGAGCTCCTACGAGCAGTACTTC.

The chain employs TRBV28 and TRBJ2-1; D is undetermined. CDR1 and CDR2 (germline): MDHEN, SYDVKM. The CDR3 totals 12 residues. Trimming stripped 5 bases from V and 6 bases from J, with 8 bases between. The chain's CDR3 is CASSRDPNEQFF. The CDR3 coding sequence is TGTGCCAGCAGTCGCGATCCCAATGAGCAGTTCTTC.

The CDR3 loop is CSAEGTQLNTGELFF. In DNA, the CDR3 is TGCAGCGCTGAGGGGACACAACTCAACACCGGGGAGCTGTTTTTT. The chain is built from TRBV29-1 and TRBJ2-2, with D maybe TRBD1 (6 bases). The V and J ends lost 7 bases and 2 bases respectively, with 17 bases between them. Per the germline V gene, CDR1 is SQVTM and CDR2 is ANQGSEA. The CDR3 consists of 15 residues.

This chain connects TRBV5-1 to TRBJ1-4; TRBD1 agrees at 8 bases. V was clipped by 5 bases and J by 0 bases; unmatched bases: 12. This CDR3 comprises 18 residues. Germline V CDR1 and CDR2: SGHRS, YFSETQ. The CDR3 spells CASSALGQGAATNEKLFF. Here the CDR3 DNA reads TGCGCCAGCAGTGCGCTTGGTCAGGGGGCCGCAACTAATGAAAAACTGTTTTTT. Complete variable domain (other parts from reference TRBV5-1 and TRBJ1-4): KAGVTQTPRYLIKTRGQQVTLSCSPISGHRSVSWYQQTPGQGLQFLFEYFSETQRNKGNFPGRFSGRQFSNSRSEMNVSTLELGDSALYLCASSALGQGAATNEKLFFGSGTQLSVL.

The chain links TRBV28 to TRBJ1-5, with 9 positions matching TRBD1. CDR1 and CDR2 from the germline V gene are MDHEN and SYDVKM. CDR3 length: 16 residues. Losses at the gene ends were 3 bases for V and 5 bases for J; bases not matched to a gene: 8. The CDR3 bases are TGTGCCAGCAGTTTTGATCCTCGACAGGGGGATCAGCCCCAGCATTTT. Translating gives CASSFDPRQGDQPQHF.

This chain uses TRBV28 with TRBJ1-5; possibly TRBD1 for D (5 bases). The CDR3 loop spans 14 amino acids. Germline loops: CDR1 MDHEN, CDR2 SYDVKM. Between the trimmed V and J ends, which lost 2 bases and 10 bases, there was a span of 15 bases. The CDR3 region has the DNA TGTGCCAGCAGTTTACTCAGGGTTTTTTTACCCCAGCATTTT. Translation gives CASSLLRVFLPQHF.

The chain has TRBV25-1 and TRBJ1-2; D is unclear. With 6 bases removed from V and 7 bases from J, the gap between germline ends came to 9 bases. The CDR3 has 11 amino acids. Germline V CDR1 and CDR2: MGHDK, SYGVNS. CDR3 sequence reads: CASRLAGGYTF. CDR3 nucleotide sequence: TGTGCCAGCAGGTTAGCTGGTGGCTACACCTTC.

This clone appeared a single time. The V call is TRBV27, the J call TRBJ2-1; 9 bases fit TRBD2. V lost 5 bases to trimming and J lost 6 bases; unmatched junction nucleotides: 5. The CDR3 is made up of 14 amino acids. Per the germline V gene, CDR1 is MNHEY and CDR2 is SMNVEV (reference sequence). CDR3 bases: TGTGCCAGCAGTCCGGGACTAGCATCCAATGAGCAGTTCTTC. As protein: CASSPGLASNEQFF.

The chain carries TRBV4-1 and TRBJ1-5, with D unclear. The CDR3 spans 15 residues. V was trimmed by 1 base and J by 4 bases, leaving 11 bases between them. Germline-derived CDR1 and CDR2 are MGHRA and YSYEKL. For the CDR3, the DNA is TGCGCCAGCAGCCAAGTTAGTGGGCTAAATCAGCCCCAGCATTTT. As protein: CASSQVSGLNQPQHF.

The chain joins TRBV9 to TRBJ2-5; 14 nucleotides align to TRBD2. V dropped 4 bases and J dropped 7; count of bases not matched to a gene: 9. This CDR3 region has 16 residues. CDR1 and CDR2 from the germline V gene are SGDLS and YYNGEE. The CDR3 bases are TGTGCCAGCAGCACCGGACTAGCGGGGGGATCCCGGACCCAGTACTTC. It codes for CASSTGLAGGSRTQYF.